Listed here are 31 T cell receptor beta chains from one sample, sequenced in a study of blood T cell repertoires in COVID-19. The data were produced by immunoSEQ multiplex PCR, yet TCRdb's version contains in-frame clones alone and is incomplete. The sample has fewer than 80,000 clones; approximately 91% are singletons. Input material: peripheral blood. The receptors here all came from a woman aged 50 to 60 with active or convalescent COVID-19.

The genes are TRBV5-1 and TRBJ2-6; TRBD1 matches 7 bases. J was trimmed by 0 bases and V by 1 base; bases with no gene match: 4. This CDR3 spans 17 amino acids. Germline assignment: CDR1 SGHRS and CDR2 YFSETQ. CDR3 loop: CASSLPTGSSGANVLTF. For the CDR3, the DNA is TGCGCCAGCAGCTTGCCGACAGGGAGCTCTGGGGCCAACGTCCTGACTTTC.

V is TRBV13 and J is TRBJ2-1; TRBD2 matches at 12 bases. Germline CDR1 reads PRHDT; CDR2 reads FYEKMQ (reference sequence). This CDR3 contains 18 residues. Trimming at V came to 4 bases and at J to 6 bases, leaving 13 bases not matched to a gene. The DNA for the CDR3 is TGTGCCAGCAGCTCAAACTTCCGAACTAGCGGGAGGATCAATGAGCAGTTCTTC. This sequence encodes CASSSNFRTSGRINEQFF. Full variable domain (remainder filled in from reference TRBV13 and TRBJ2-1): AAGVIQSPRHLIKEKRETATLKCYPIPRHDTVYWYQQGPGQDPQFLISFYEKMQSDKGSIPDRFSAQQFSDYHSELNMSSLELGDSALYFCASSSNFRTSGRINEQFFGPGTRLTVL.

The genes are TRBV11-2 and TRBJ2-3; 13 positions match TRBD2. Germline assignment: CDR1 SGHAT and CDR2 FQNNGV. The CDR3 length is 18 residues. The V segment lost 4 bases and the J segment 5 bases; nucleotides outside the gene matches: 12. This CDR3 is CASSSQGLAGYRGDTQYF. The CDR3 DNA reads TGTGCCAGCAGCTCCCAGGGACTAGCGGGATACCGTGGAGATACGCAGTATTTT. Filled out from reference TRBV11-2 and TRBJ2-3, the complete variable domain reads EAGVAQSPRYKIIEKRQSVAFWCNPISGHATLYWYQQILGQGPKLLIQFQNNGVVDDSQLPKDRFSAERLKGVDSTLKIQPAKLEDSAVYLCASSSQGLAGYRGDTQYFGPGTRLTVL.

The chain couples TRBV3-1 (or the pseudogene TRBV3-2) to TRBJ2-3, with D possibly matching TRBD2 (5 bases). The CDR3 runs to 14 residues. The germline V gene encodes CDR1 LGHDT and CDR2 YNNKEL (reference sequence). V lost 2 bases and J lost 1, with 7 bases in between. The CDR3 is CASSQLRGTDTQYF. Written as DNA, the CDR3 is TGTGCCAGCAGCCAATTGCGGGGCACAGATACGCAGTATTTT.

CDR3 in amino acids: CAGKPGESTEAFF. Written as DNA, the CDR3 is TGTGCCGGAAAACCAGGGGAATCCACTGAAGCTTTCTTT. This chain uses TRBV18 with TRBJ1-1; possibly TRBD1 for D (6 bases). V dropped 11 bases and J dropped 4 bases, with 17 bases sitting between them. The CDR3 consists of 13 residues. Germline V CDR1 and CDR2: KGHSH, LQKENI.

The rearrangement links TRBV30 to TRBJ1-2; no firm D call. CDR1 is GTSNPN, CDR2 SVGIG, per germline (reference sequence). This CDR3 has 13 amino acids. Trimming took 2 bases from V and 4 from J, leaving 11 bases between them. CDR3 nucleotides: TGTGCCTGGAGTCCCCGGGTGGCCTATGGCTACACCTTC. Residues: CAWSPRVAYGYTF.

The genes are TRBV29-1 and TRBJ2-1; D is unclear. The CDR3 length is 18 residues. Germline assignment: CDR1 SQVTM and CDR2 ANQGSEA. Deletions cut 8 bases from V and 0 bases from J, with 26 bases between. The CDR3 protein is CSLTYSLSLGSSYNEQFF. The CDR3 DNA sequence: TGCAGCCTAACGTACTCCCTCAGTTTGGGCAGCTCCTACAATGAGCAGTTCTTC.

The chain couples TRBV15 to TRBJ1-2, with D hard to call. The CDR3 contains 16 residues. Germline values: CDR1 LNHNV, CDR2 YYDKDF (reference sequence). Between the trimmed V and J ends, which lost 1 base and 2 bases, there was a span of 14 bases. This chain's CDR3 is CATSRGLETYNYGYTF. DNA of the CDR3: TGTGCCACCAGCAGAGGTCTGGAGACCTACAACTATGGCTACACCTTC. The entire variable domain, with the rest obtained from reference TRBV15 and TRBJ1-2, is as follows: DAMVIQNPRYQVTQFGKPVTLSCSQTLNHNVMYWYQQKSSQAPKLLFHYYDKDFNNEADTPDNFQSRRPNTSFCFLDIRSPGLGDTAMYLCATSRGLETYNYGYTFGSGTRLTVV.

The rearrangement links TRBV19 to TRBJ2-5, with D uncertain. Germline V CDR1 and CDR2: LNHDA, SQIVND (reference sequence). V lost 5 bases and J 5 bases, leaving 15 bases between the germline ends. CDR3 size: 14 residues. CDR3 nucleotide sequence: TGTGCCAGTAGTTTCGGGTCTTGGCGGGAGACCCAGTACTTC. This translates into CASSFGSWRETQYF.

J is TRBJ2-5 and V is TRBV11-2; D ambiguous. Germline V gives CDR1 SGHAT, CDR2 FQNNGV. Trimming stripped 5 bases from V and 6 bases from J, with 10 bases between. The CDR3 has 12 amino acids. The CDR3 region has the DNA TGTGCCAGCAGCACTTCCTCCCAGACCCAGTACTTC. Its translation: CASSTSSQTQYF.

The chain carries TRBV30 and TRBJ2-7; D is undetermined. Trimming cost V 0 bases and J 6 bases, with 18 bases left between them. Per germline, CDR1 GTSNPN and CDR2 SVGIG (reference sequence). The CDR3 contains 15 residues. The CDR3 nucleotides are TGTGCCTGGAGTGTACCATCAGACGGGTACGGCGAGCAGTACTTC. It translates to CAWSVPSDGYGEQYF.

The rearrangement joins TRBV9 to TRBJ2-7; the match to TRBD2 covers 10 bases. V lost 0 bases, J lost 7 bases, and 13 bases stayed unmatched. Germline loops: CDR1 SGDLS, CDR2 YYNGEE. CDR3 length: 17 amino acids. The CDR3 DNA follows: TGTGCCAGCAGCGTAGCTGGGAATAGCGGGAGGATGGATGAGCAGTACTTC. Protein product: CASSVAGNSGRMDEQYF.

The chain couples TRBV5-1 to TRBJ2-5, with no clear D. CDR1 SGHRS and CDR2 YFSETQ come from the germline V gene. V was trimmed by 0 bases and J by 5 bases, leaving 5 bases between them. CDR3 size: 12 residues. The CDR3 spells CASSLDYETQYF. The CDR3 DNA reads as TGCGCCAGCAGCTTGGATTATGAGACCCAGTACTTC.

To note about this clone: An end of the junction does not agree with germline; a read error may underlie this. The genes are TRBV2 and TRBJ2-1; D not certain. Germline-derived CDR1 and CDR2 are SNHLY and FYNNEI. The CDR3 loop spans 13 amino acids. The chain's CDR3 is CASSQGQRSDRLF. CDR3 nucleotide sequence: TGTGCCAGCAGTCAAGGGCAGAGGTCCGATCGGCTCTTC.

This clone was detected only a few times. This chain uses TRBV19 with TRBJ1-5, with TRBD1 matching over 9 bases. V lost 5 bases and J lost 4; bases outside the gene matches: 6. The CDR3 extends over 15 amino acids. Germline V gene data show CDR1 as LNHDA and CDR2 as SQIVND (reference sequence). The CDR3 DNA sequence: TGTGCCAGTAGTCAAGGGACAGGGAGGAATCAGCCCCAGCATTTT. Amino acid sequence: CASSQGTGRNQPQHF. Drawing the rest from reference TRBV19 and TRBJ1-5, the complete variable domain is DGGITQSPKYLFRKEGQNVTLSCEQNLNHDAMYWYRQDPGQGLRLIYYSQIVNDFQKGDIAEGYSVSREKKESFPLTVTSAQKNPTAFYLCASSQGTGRNQPQHFGDGTRLSIL.

The V call is TRBV7-8, the J call TRBJ2-1; 7 bases agree with TRBD2. The CDR3 is made up of 19 amino acids. Looked up from germline, CDR1 is SGHVS and CDR2 is FQNEAQ. V shed 2 bases and J 4 bases; nucleotides not matched to a gene: 17. CDR3 DNA sequence: TGTGCCAGCAGCTTAAGGGCTAGCGGAAGGGAGTGGGTATACAATGAGCAGTTCTTC. Protein: CASSLRASGREWVYNEQFF.

This chain uses TRBV7-8 with TRBJ1-6, with D possibly matching TRBD1 (5 bases). Trimming left V 6 bases short and J 3 bases short, with 15 bases between. Germline V CDR1 and CDR2: SGHVS, FQNEAQ. The CDR3 contains 16 residues. In DNA form, the CDR3 reads TGTGCCAGCAGGCCGGGCGGGGGGGACTATAATTCACCCCTCCACTTT. This encodes CASRPGGGDYNSPLHF.

The genes are TRBV21-1 and TRBJ2-3; no check of the table's D call, TRBD2, against the DNA was made. TRBV21-1 is recorded as a pseudogene. The CDR3 length is 16 residues. CDR3 region: CASKGREQERVDTQYF. CDR3 coding DNA: TGTGCCAGCAAGGGTCGGGAGCAAGAGAGGGTGGATACGCAGTATTTT.

This clone was seen at least ten times. V usage is TRBV7-9 and J usage is TRBJ2-2; 7 bases align to TRBD2. The germline CDR1 and CDR2 sequences are SEHNR and FQNEAQ (reference sequence). The V gene end was trimmed by 8 bases and the J gene end by 3 bases; junction bases not matched to a gene: 3. There are 13 residues in the CDR3. The CDR3 DNA is TGTGCCAGCGGGAGGGTTGACACCGGGGAGCTGTTTTTT. Translation gives CASGRVDTGELFF.

This clone has more than one count but fewer than ten. The V call is TRBV10-3, the J call TRBJ2-2; D is possibly TRBD2 (6 bases). The germline CDR1 and CDR2 sequences are ENHRY and SYGVKD. Trimming took off 10 bases at V and 1 base at J, with 10 bases between the two ends. The CDR3 is 13 residues long. CDR3 residues: CATSGRNTGELFF. In DNA form, the CDR3 reads TGTGCCACGTCCGGGAGGAACACCGGGGAGCTGTTTTTT.

This chain joins TRBV6-4 and TRBJ2-2; tentatively, D is TRBD1 (5 bases). The germline V gene encodes CDR1 MRHNA and CDR2 SNTAGT. The CDR3 is 15 amino acids. V was cut by 1 base and J by 5 bases, with 11 bases left in between. For the CDR3, the DNA is TGTGCCAGCAGTGACTTGCAGGGTCATACCGGGGAGCTGTTTTTT. Encoded protein: CASSDLQGHTGELFF.

J is TRBJ2-5 and V is TRBV9; D not certain. V lost 3 bases, J lost 5 bases, and 8 bases lay in between. CDR1 is SGDLS, CDR2 YYNGEE, per germline. CDR3 size: 12 residues. CDR3 DNA sequence: TGTGCCAGCAGCGCTCCCCGGGAGACCCAGTACTTC. The encoded protein is CASSAPRETQYF.

The rearrangement uses TRBV9 and TRBJ2-1; possibly TRBD2 for D (6 bases). Per the germline V gene, CDR1 is SGDLS and CDR2 is YYNGEE. The CDR3 has 16 amino acids. The V and J ends lost 3 bases and 0 bases respectively, with 13 bases between them. This CDR3 is CASSGAWTTSYNEQFF. As DNA, the CDR3 is TGTGCCAGCAGCGGGGCGTGGACTACCTCCTACAATGAGCAGTTCTTC.

The V and J genes are TRBV3-1 (or the pseudogene TRBV3-2) and TRBJ1-1, with D tentatively TRBD1 (6 bases). Trimming cost V 2 bases and J 4 bases, with 8 bases left between them. The germline V gene encodes CDR1 LGHDT and CDR2 YNNKEL (reference sequence). This CDR3 contains 13 residues. The CDR3 DNA follows: TGTGCCAGCAGCCAAATCAGGGGCACTGAAGCTTTCTTT. Its translation: CASSQIRGTEAFF.

The CDR3 here is CASMDRGQGTYEQYF. DNA for the CDR3: TGTGCCAGTATGGACAGGGGACAGGGGACCTACGAGCAGTACTTC. The chain uses TRBV19 and TRBJ2-7; 10 bases are a match to TRBD1. Germline-derived CDR1 and CDR2 are LNHDA and SQIVND (reference sequence). V lost 7 bases and J lost 2; bases outside the gene matches: 8. This CDR3 is built from 15 residues.

The CDR3 sequence: CASSEADLITDTQYF. CDR3 sequence (DNA): TGTGCCAGCAGTGAAGCGGACTTGATCACAGATACGCAGTATTTT. This chain joins TRBV2 and TRBJ2-3; D is perhaps TRBD2 (5 bases). The CDR3 has 15 amino acids. Trimming stripped 0 bases from V and 2 bases from J, with 9 bases between. Germline-derived CDR1 and CDR2 are SNHLY and FYNNEI. The full variable domain, with the rest looked up from reference TRBV2 and TRBJ2-3, is EPEVTQTPSHQVTQMGQEVILRCVPISNHLYFYWYRQILGQKVEFLVSFYNNEISEKSEIFDDQFSVERPDGSNFTLKIRSTKLEDSAMYFCASSEADLITDTQYFGPGTRLTVL.

This chain links TRBV2 with TRBJ2-1, with 11 nucleotides matching TRBD2. V was pared by 8 bases and J by 8 bases, with 2 bases of the junction left unmatched. Germline V gives CDR1 SNHLY, CDR2 FYNNEI. CDR3 length: 12 residues. DNA for the CDR3: TGTGCCAGCGGACTAGCGGGCGATGAGCAGTTCTTC. This encodes CASGLAGDEQFF.

The gene calls are TRBV7-2 and TRBJ1-5; 7 positions match TRBD1. Germline trimming cut 5 bases from V and 4 bases from J; bases unmatched to any gene: 5. Germline V gives CDR1 SGHTA, CDR2 FQGNSA. The CDR3 runs to 14 residues. The CDR3 spells CASSPHRGNQPQHF. The DNA for the CDR3 is TGTGCCAGCAGCCCCCACAGGGGTAATCAGCCCCAGCATTTT.

The rearrangement links TRBV25-1 to TRBJ1-2, with 8 positions matching TRBD1. Per the germline V gene, CDR1 is MGHDK and CDR2 is SYGVNS. J gave up 4 bases and V 4 bases, and 5 bases lay outside the gene matches. The CDR3 covers 14 residues. CDR3 sequence: CASSVSDRAYGYTF. The CDR3 bases are TGTGCCAGCAGTGTATCGGACAGGGCCTATGGCTACACCTTC.

The chain has TRBV10-1 and TRBJ2-2; 11 nucleotides agree with TRBD2. The CDR3 runs 16 residues. V was clipped by 3 bases and J by 6 bases; unmatched bases: 6. Germline V gene sequence: CDR1 WNHNN, CDR2 SYGVQD (reference sequence). CDR3 coding DNA: TGCGCCAGCAGTGAAACTAGCGGGAGTAGTGCCGGGGAGCTGTTTTTT. Encoded protein: CASSETSGSSAGELFF.

The J gene is TRBJ2-7, the V gene TRBV3-1 (or the pseudogene TRBV3-2); D perhaps matches TRBD2 (5 bases). There are 14 residues in the CDR3. V shed 1 base and J shed 5 bases, with 12 bases lying between them. From germline, CDR1 is LGHDT and CDR2 YNNKEL (reference sequence). CDR3 bases: TGTGCCAGCAGCCAAGTTAGCGACGTGCACGAGCAGTACTTC. It encodes CASSQVSDVHEQYF.